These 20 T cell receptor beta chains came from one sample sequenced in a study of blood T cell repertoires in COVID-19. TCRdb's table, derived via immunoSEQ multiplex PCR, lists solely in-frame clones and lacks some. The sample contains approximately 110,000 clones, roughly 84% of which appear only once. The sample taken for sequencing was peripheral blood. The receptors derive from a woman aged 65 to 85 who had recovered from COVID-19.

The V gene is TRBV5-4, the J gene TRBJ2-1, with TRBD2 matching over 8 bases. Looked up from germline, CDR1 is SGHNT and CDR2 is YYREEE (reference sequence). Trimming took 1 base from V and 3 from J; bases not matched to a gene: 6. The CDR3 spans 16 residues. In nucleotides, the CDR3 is TGTGCCAGCAGCTTGCCGCCTAGCGGGTTCTACAATGAGCAGTTCTTC. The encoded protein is CASSLPPSGFYNEQFF.

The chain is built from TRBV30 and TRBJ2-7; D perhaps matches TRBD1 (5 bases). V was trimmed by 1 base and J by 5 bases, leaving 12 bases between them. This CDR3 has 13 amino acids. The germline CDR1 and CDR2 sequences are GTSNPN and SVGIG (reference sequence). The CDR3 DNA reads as TGTGCCTGGAGTGGCGGACATGCCGACGAGCAGTACTTC. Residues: CAWSGGHADEQYF.

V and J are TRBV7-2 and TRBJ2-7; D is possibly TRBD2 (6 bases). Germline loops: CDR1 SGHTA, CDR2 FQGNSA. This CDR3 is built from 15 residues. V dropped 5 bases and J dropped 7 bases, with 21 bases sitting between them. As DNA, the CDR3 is TGTGCCAGCAGCCCAACCTGGGGAGGTACGAGGGAGCAGTACTTC. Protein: CASSPTWGGTREQYF.

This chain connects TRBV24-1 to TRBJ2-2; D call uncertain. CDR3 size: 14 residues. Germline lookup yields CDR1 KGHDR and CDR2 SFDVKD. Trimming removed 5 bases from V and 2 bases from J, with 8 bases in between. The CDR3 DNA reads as TGTGCCACCAGTGGGCACCCTAACACCGGGGAGCTGTTTTTT. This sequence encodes CATSGHPNTGELFF.

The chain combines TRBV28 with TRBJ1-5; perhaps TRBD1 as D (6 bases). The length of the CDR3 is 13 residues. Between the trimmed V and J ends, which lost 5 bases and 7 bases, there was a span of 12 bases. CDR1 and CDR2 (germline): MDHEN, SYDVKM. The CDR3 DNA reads TGTGCCAGCAGTGAGGACAGATGGCAGCCCCAGCATTTT. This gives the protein CASSEDRWQPQHF.

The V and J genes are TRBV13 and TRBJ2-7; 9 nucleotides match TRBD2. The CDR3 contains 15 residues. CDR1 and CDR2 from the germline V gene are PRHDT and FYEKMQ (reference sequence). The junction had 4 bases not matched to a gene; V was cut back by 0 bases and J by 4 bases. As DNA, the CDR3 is TGTGCCAGCAGCTTAGGTAGGCTAGCGGGGTACGAGCAGTACTTC. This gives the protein CASSLGRLAGYEQYF.

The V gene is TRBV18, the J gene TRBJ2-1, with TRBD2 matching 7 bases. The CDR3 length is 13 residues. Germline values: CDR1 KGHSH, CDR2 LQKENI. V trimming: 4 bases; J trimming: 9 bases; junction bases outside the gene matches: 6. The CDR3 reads CASSRGGEGEQFF. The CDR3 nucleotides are TGTGCCAGCTCACGGGGGGGGGAAGGTGAGCAGTTCTTC.

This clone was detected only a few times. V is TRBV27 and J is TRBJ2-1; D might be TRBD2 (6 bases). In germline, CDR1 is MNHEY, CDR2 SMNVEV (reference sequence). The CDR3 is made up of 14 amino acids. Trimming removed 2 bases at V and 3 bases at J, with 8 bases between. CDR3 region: CASSLSGHYNEQFF. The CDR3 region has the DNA TGTGCCAGCAGTTTAAGCGGGCACTACAATGAGCAGTTCTTC.

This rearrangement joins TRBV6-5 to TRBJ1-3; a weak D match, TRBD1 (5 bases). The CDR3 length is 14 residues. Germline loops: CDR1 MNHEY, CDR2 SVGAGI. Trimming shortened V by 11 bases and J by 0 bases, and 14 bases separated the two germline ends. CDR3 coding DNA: TGTGCCGCAGGGCGGGACCTCTCTGGAAACACCATATATTTT. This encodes CAAGRDLSGNTIYF.

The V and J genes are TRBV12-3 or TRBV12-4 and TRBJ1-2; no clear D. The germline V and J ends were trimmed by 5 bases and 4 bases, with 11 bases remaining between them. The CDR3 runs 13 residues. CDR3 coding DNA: TGTGCCAGCAGTCTCGGGATAGTCTATGGCTACACCTTC. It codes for CASSLGIVYGYTF.

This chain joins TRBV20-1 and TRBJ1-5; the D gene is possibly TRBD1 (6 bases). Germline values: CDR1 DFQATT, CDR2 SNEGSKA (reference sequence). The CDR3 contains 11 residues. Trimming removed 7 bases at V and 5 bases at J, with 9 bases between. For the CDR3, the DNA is TGCAGTGTACGACAGGATCAGCCCCAGCATTTT. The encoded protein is CSVRQDQPQHF.

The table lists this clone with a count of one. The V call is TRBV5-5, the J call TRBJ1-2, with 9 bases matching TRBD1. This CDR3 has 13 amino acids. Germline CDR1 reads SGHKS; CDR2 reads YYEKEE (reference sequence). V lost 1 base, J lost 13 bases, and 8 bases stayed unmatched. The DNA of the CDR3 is TGTGCCAGCAGCTTGCCGGGACAGGGAGGTGGCACCTTC. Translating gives CASSLPGQGGGTF. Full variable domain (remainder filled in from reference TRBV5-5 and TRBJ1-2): DAGVTQSPTHLIKTRGQQVTLRCSPISGHKSVSWYQQVLGQGPQFIFQYYEKEERGRGNFPDRFSARQFPNYSSELNVNALLLGDSALYLCASSLPGQGGGTFGSGTRLTVV.

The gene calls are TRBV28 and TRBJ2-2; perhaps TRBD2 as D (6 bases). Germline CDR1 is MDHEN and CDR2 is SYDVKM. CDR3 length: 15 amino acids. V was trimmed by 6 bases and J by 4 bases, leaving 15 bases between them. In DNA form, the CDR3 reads TGTGCCAGCAGACCAAGCACCGGGGGCACCGGGGAGCTGTTTTTT. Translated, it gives CASRPSTGGTGELFF.

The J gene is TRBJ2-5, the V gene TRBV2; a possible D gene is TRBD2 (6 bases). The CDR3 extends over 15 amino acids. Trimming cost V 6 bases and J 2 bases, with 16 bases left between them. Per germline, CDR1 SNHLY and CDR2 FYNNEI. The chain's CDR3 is CASSPLALRQETQYF. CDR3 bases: TGTGCCAGCAGCCCCCTAGCGCTTAGGCAAGAGACCCAGTACTTC.

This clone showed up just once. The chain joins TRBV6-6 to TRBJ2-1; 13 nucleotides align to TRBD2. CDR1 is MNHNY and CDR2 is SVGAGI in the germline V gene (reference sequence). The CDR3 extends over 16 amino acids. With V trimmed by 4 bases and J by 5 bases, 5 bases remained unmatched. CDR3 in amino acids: CASSLGTSGADNEQFF. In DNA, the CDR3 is TGTGCCAGCAGTTTGGGGACTAGCGGGGCCGACAATGAGCAGTTCTTC.

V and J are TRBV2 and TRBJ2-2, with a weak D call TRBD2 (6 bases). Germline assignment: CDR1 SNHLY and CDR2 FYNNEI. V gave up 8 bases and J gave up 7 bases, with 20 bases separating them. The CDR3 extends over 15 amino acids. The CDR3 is CASQYGSGVIGELFF. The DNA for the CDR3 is TGTGCCAGCCAGTACGGGAGCGGAGTTATCGGGGAGCTGTTTTTT.

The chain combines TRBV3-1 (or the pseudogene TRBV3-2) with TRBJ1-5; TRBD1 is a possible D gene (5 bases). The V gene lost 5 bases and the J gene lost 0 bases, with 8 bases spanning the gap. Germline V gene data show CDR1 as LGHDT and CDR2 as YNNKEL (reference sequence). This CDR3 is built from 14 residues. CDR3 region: CASSYDSSNQPQHF. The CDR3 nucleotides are TGTGCCAGCAGCTACGACAGTAGCAATCAGCCCCAGCATTTT.

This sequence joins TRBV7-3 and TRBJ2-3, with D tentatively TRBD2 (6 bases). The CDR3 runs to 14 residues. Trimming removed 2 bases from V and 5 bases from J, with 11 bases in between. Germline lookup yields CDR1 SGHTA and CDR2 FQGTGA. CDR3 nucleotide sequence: TGTGCCAGCAGCTTATGGGGGGAGGTAGATACGCAGTATTTT. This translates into CASSLWGEVDTQYF.

The CDR3 nucleotides read TGTGCCAGCAGCCCCCCACCCACGGCAGGCTTCATCTATGGCTACACCTTC. Translating gives CASSPPPTAGFIYGYTF. This sequence joins TRBV3-1 (or the pseudogene TRBV3-2) and TRBJ1-2; no clear D gene. V was pared by 4 bases and J by 4 bases, with 22 bases between. CDR1 is LGHDT, CDR2 YNNKEL, per germline (reference sequence). This CDR3 is 17 amino acids long.

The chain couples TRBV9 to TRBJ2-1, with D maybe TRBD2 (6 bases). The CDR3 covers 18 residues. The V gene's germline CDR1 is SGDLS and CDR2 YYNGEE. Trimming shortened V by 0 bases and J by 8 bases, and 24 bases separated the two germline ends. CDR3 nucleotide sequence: TGTGCCAGCAGCGTAGCACCCGCTAGGGGCCCAGGGAGGTATGAGCAGTTCTTC. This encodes CASSVAPARGPGRYEQFF.